The next 23 T cell receptor beta chains were all read from a single sample in a study of blood T cell repertoires in COVID-19. The table came from immunoSEQ multiplex PCR; TCRdb's copy has only in-frame clones and leaves some out. The table includes 40,000 to 65,000 clones, 86% detected once. Sequencing used peripheral blood. The source is a man aged 80 or over with acute or convalescent COVID-19.

This chain joins TRBV5-1 and TRBJ1-2, with D perhaps matching TRBD1 (6 bases). Germline lookup yields CDR1 SGHRS and CDR2 YFSETQ. CDR3 length: 13 residues. V was clipped by 4 bases and J by 1 base, with 8 bases between them. DNA of the CDR3: TGCGCCAGCAGCCCACAGGGTAACTATGGCTACACCTTC. Translation: CASSPQGNYGYTF.

The genes are TRBV3-1 (or the pseudogene TRBV3-2) and TRBJ2-1, with 16 bases identical to TRBD2. This CDR3 is built from 17 residues. With 4 bases clipped from V and 7 bases from J, the junction kept 7 bases outside the gene matches. The germline CDR1 and CDR2 sequences are LGHDT and YNNKEL (reference sequence). The CDR3 loop is CASSLLGLAGGRNEQFF. CDR3 coding DNA: TGTGCCAGCAGCCTTTTGGGACTAGCGGGGGGGCGGAATGAGCAGTTCTTC.

The chain carries TRBV5-5 and TRBJ2-1; 10 bases are shared with TRBD2. Germline V CDR1 and CDR2: SGHKS, YYEKEE (reference sequence). The V gene end was trimmed by 0 bases and the J gene end by 8 bases; junction bases not matched to a gene: 17. This CDR3 is built from 19 residues. CDR3 region: CASSLDFGAGGPQRDEQFF. The CDR3 region has the DNA TGTGCCAGCAGCTTGGACTTCGGAGCGGGGGGGCCCCAACGAGATGAGCAGTTCTTC.

The CDR3 nucleotides are TGCAGTGCGAGTGGACAGGGGGCCAATCAGCCCCAGCATTTT. This codes for CSASGQGANQPQHF. The genes are TRBV20-1 and TRBJ1-5; 11 positions match TRBD1. This CDR3 has 14 residues. Per the germline V gene, CDR1 is DFQATT and CDR2 is SNEGSKA (reference sequence). V gave up 6 bases and J gave up 3 bases; unmatched junction bases: 4.

The V and J genes are TRBV19 and TRBJ1-5; 7 positions agree with TRBD1. J gave up 1 base and V 5 bases, and 11 bases lay outside the gene matches. Germline V CDR1 and CDR2: LNHDA, SQIVND (reference sequence). The CDR3 length is 17 residues. As DNA, the CDR3 is TGTGCCAGTAGTCAGACAGGGATCGGGACAAGCAATCAGCCCCAGCATTTT. This sequence encodes CASSQTGIGTSNQPQHF.

The genes are TRBV6-4 and TRBJ1-2; no reliable D call. The germline V gene encodes CDR1 MRHNA and CDR2 SNTAGT. The CDR3 extends over 16 amino acids. V was cut by 3 bases and J by 8 bases, with 22 bases left in between. CDR3 residues: CASSDTHPPGVVGYTF. In DNA, the CDR3 is TGTGCCAGCAGTGATACCCACCCCCCCGGAGTAGTCGGCTACACCTTC.

This clone was detected only a few times. The chain recombines TRBV10-1 with TRBJ1-4; D is ambiguous. The germline V gene has CDR1 WNHNN and CDR2 SYGVQD (reference sequence). The CDR3 is 18 residues long. Trimming left V 6 bases short and J 7 bases short, with 27 bases between. The CDR3 region has the DNA TGCGCCAGCAGCGTTCCGCCTCTAGAAAACACCCTAGGTGAAAAACTGTTTTTT. The encoded protein is CASSVPPLENTLGEKLFF.

This chain links TRBV7-9 with TRBJ2-4; D gene unclear. CDR1 SEHNR and CDR2 FQNEAQ come from the germline V gene (reference sequence). Trimming took 3 bases from V and 7 from J, leaving 13 bases between them. CDR3 length: 14 residues. CDR3 sequence: CASSFRSLGNIQYF. The DNA for the CDR3 is TGTGCCAGCAGCTTTCGGTCTCTAGGTAACATTCAGTACTTC.

This chain joins TRBV12-5 and TRBJ1-1; 10 bases align to TRBD1. The CDR3 consists of 15 residues. Per the germline V gene, CDR1 is LGHNT and CDR2 is FRNRAP. J gave up 0 bases and V 5 bases, and 3 bases lay outside the gene matches. The CDR3: CASGPGQGVNTEAFF. The CDR3 coding sequence is TGTGCTAGTGGTCCAGGACAGGGGGTGAACACTGAAGCTTTCTTT.

The V gene is TRBV27, the J gene TRBJ1-5; possibly TRBD1 for D (6 bases). CDR1 and CDR2 (germline): MNHEY, SMNVEV (reference sequence). This CDR3 has 19 amino acids. Trimming removed 5 bases at V and 0 bases at J, with 23 bases between. The CDR3 here is CASSPGTPGRRISNQPQHF. The CDR3 DNA reads as TGTGCCAGCAGTCCTGGGACACCGGGACGGAGGATTAGCAATCAGCCCCAGCATTTT.

The chain employs TRBV10-2 and TRBJ1-5; D remains unclear. This CDR3 spans 13 amino acids. Germline CDR1 and CDR2: WSHSY and SAAADI. V was pared by 1 base and J by 9 bases, with 10 bases between. The CDR3 DNA reads TGCGCCAGCAGTGAGTGGGCAGAGGGGCCCCAGCATTTT. Its translation is CASSEWAEGPQHF.

J is TRBJ2-2 and V is TRBV11-3, with 8 positions matching TRBD1. CDR1 is SGHNT and CDR2 is YENEEA in the germline V gene. With V trimmed by 5 bases and J by 8 bases, 7 bases remained unmatched. This CDR3 is 14 amino acids long. The CDR3: CASSPRRGPGELFF. In DNA, the CDR3 is TGTGCCAGCAGCCCACGCAGGGGGCCTGGGGAGCTGTTTTTT.

V and J are TRBV6-6 and TRBJ2-3, with 7 positions matching TRBD2. The ends lost 8 bases at V and 0 bases at J; junction bases unmatched: 2. The CDR3 covers 13 residues. Germline-derived CDR1 and CDR2 are MNHNY and SVGAGI (reference sequence). This CDR3 is CASGAGSTDTQYF. As DNA, the CDR3 is TGTGCCAGCGGAGCGGGAAGCACAGATACGCAGTATTTT.

J is TRBJ2-3 and V is TRBV9; D may be TRBD1 (6 bases). Germline V gene lookup returns CDR1 SGDLS and CDR2 YYNGEE. V lost 4 bases to trimming and J lost 0 bases, with 12 bases between them. There are 15 residues in the CDR3. The CDR3 loop reads CASSPGTTSTDTQYF. In nucleotides, the CDR3 is TGTGCCAGCAGCCCAGGGACAACAAGCACAGATACGCAGTATTTT.

V and J are TRBV10-3 and TRBJ1-2; TRBD1 matches at 7 bases. CDR1 is ENHRY and CDR2 is SYGVKD in the germline V gene. CDR3 length: 15 amino acids. The V segment lost 5 bases and the J segment 0 bases; nucleotides outside the gene matches: 6. This chain's CDR3 is CAISSGQSANYGYTF. In DNA, the CDR3 is TGTGCCATCAGTTCGGGACAGTCAGCTAACTATGGCTACACCTTC.

The chain carries TRBV12-5 and TRBJ2-1; TRBD2 aligns across 10 bases. V dropped 3 bases and J dropped 4; count of bases not matched to a gene: 6. Germline CDR1 reads LGHNT; CDR2 reads FRNRAP. The CDR3 runs 16 residues. The CDR3 sequence is CASGLTSGAFYNEQFF. The CDR3 nucleotides read TGTGCTAGTGGTTTAACTAGCGGGGCCTTTTACAATGAGCAGTTCTTC. The entire variable domain, with the rest obtained from reference TRBV12-5 and TRBJ2-1, is as follows: DARVTQTPRHKVTEMGQEVTMRCQPILGHNTVFWYRQTMMQGLELLAYFRNRAPLDDSGMPKDRFSAEMPDATLATLKIQPSEPRDSAVYFCASGLTSGAFYNEQFFGPGTRLTVL.

The chain couples TRBV4-3 to TRBJ2-4, with 8 bases that match TRBD1. CDR3 length: 18 residues. With 0 bases clipped from V and 2 bases from J, the junction kept 9 bases outside the gene matches. Germline V CDR1 and CDR2: LGHNA, YSLEER. The CDR3 here is CASSQDFQGAGSKNIQYF. The CDR3 nucleotides are TGCGCCAGCAGCCAAGATTTTCAGGGGGCGGGATCCAAAAACATTCAGTACTTC.

In nucleotides, the CDR3 is TGTGCCACTTCTTACTCAGGGACTACCGGGGAGCTGTTTTTT. Translation gives CATSYSGTTGELFF. The V and J genes are TRBV24-1 and TRBJ2-2, with a possible D match to TRBD2 (6 bases). Deletions cut 10 bases from V and 5 bases from J, with 16 bases between. The CDR3 is 14 amino acids. The germline CDR1 and CDR2 sequences are KGHDR and SFDVKD.

The chain has TRBV7-2 and TRBJ2-5; the D gene is possibly TRBD2 (5 bases). Trimming left V 6 bases short and J 1 base short, with 12 bases between. This CDR3 comprises 14 residues. The V gene's germline CDR1 is SGHTA and CDR2 FQGNSA. The CDR3 DNA sequence: TGTGCCAGCAGGATACGACTACCCCAAGAGACCCAGTACTTC. It is translated as CASRIRLPQETQYF.

The gene calls are TRBV5-6 and TRBJ1-1; D is ambiguous. The germline CDR1 and CDR2 sequences are SGHDT and YYEEEE. The CDR3 loop spans 15 amino acids. V was pared by 1 base and J by 0 bases, with 10 bases between. The CDR3 coding sequence is TGTGCCAGCAGCTTGCGTCCCGAGATGAACACTGAAGCTTTCTTT. Amino acids: CASSLRPEMNTEAFF.

A few counts support this clone. V gene TRBV4-1 combines with J gene TRBJ1-1, with a tentative D call TRBD1 (6 bases). V dropped 2 bases and J dropped 1 base, with 14 bases sitting between them. Germline V gene lookup returns CDR1 MGHRA and CDR2 YSYEKL. The CDR3 extends over 16 amino acids. The CDR3 loop reads CASSQLRTVKNTEAFF. CDR3 sequence (DNA): TGCGCCAGCAGCCAACTGCGGACAGTCAAGAACACTGAAGCTTTCTTT.

Details on this clone: Other DNA sequences in the same sample also yield this CDR3. V and J are TRBV18 and TRBJ2-3, with 10 positions matching TRBD1. The J segment lost 2 bases and the V segment lost 3 bases, leaving 2 bases of the junction unmatched. Germline V CDR1 and CDR2: KGHSH, LQKENI. This CDR3 has 15 amino acids. The CDR3: CASSPGQGITDTQYF. CDR3 nucleotide sequence: TGTGCCAGCTCACCGGGACAGGGGATCACAGATACGCAGTATTTT. Combining the CDR3 with reference TRBV18 and TRBJ2-3 gives the whole variable domain NAGVMQNPRHLVRRRGQEARLRCSPMKGHSHVYWYRQLPEEGLKFMVYLQKENIIDESGMPKERFSAEFPKEGPSILRIQQVVRGDSAAYFCASSPGQGITDTQYFGPGTRLTVL.

The chain couples TRBV10-2 to TRBJ2-2; 8 nucleotides line up with TRBD1. The CDR3 has 15 residues. J was trimmed by 5 bases and V by 6 bases; bases with no gene match: 8. Germline assignment: CDR1 WSHSY and CDR2 SAAADI. CDR3 sequence: CASRGDRLRTGELFF. The CDR3 DNA sequence: TGCGCCAGCAGGGGGGACAGGCTGCGAACCGGGGAGCTGTTTTTT.